This passage covers 14 T cell receptor beta chains from one sample sequenced in a study of T cells in Graves' hyperthyroidism and ophthalmopathy. Amplification of TCR beta CDR3 regions used RNA as the template. TCR CDR3 underwent first-round RT-PCR with the HTBI primer set. TCRdb redid the calling of the multiplex PCR reads with MiXCR, one entry per CDR3 protein. The sample has fewer than 350,000 distinct CDR3 sequences, roughly 13% seen once. Material for sequencing was blood. Receptor source: a woman aged 35 to 49 with Graves' hyperthyroidism.

V is TRBV28 and J is TRBJ2-3; 7 positions agree with TRBD1. CDR1 is MDHEN and CDR2 is SYDVKM in the germline V gene. The ends lost 4 bases at V and 4 bases at J; junction bases unmatched: 8. The CDR3 spans 15 residues. CDR3 bases: TGTGCCAGCAGTTCCAACAGGGGTCAGGCAGATACGCAGTATTTT. Translating it yields CASSSNRGQADTQYF.

This clonotype was seen at least ten times. This chain links TRBV6-5 with TRBJ2-7, with D possibly TRBD2 on 5 matching bases. Trimming left V 0 bases short and J 0 bases short, with 15 bases between. CDR1 is MNHEY and CDR2 is SVGAGI in the germline V gene. The CDR3 loop spans 17 amino acids. CDR3 protein: CASSYSKRLASSYEQYF. CDR3 in DNA: TGTGCCAGCAGTTACTCGAAGAGGCTAGCTAGCTCCTACGAGCAGTACTTC.

The genes are TRBV7-8 and TRBJ2-2, with D uncertain. This CDR3 has 15 residues. The germline CDR1 and CDR2 sequences are SGHVS and FQNEAQ. Trimming left V 2 bases short and J 3 bases short, with 10 bases between. CDR3 DNA: TGTGCCAGCAGCTTACTGGCCCCTTACACCGGGGAGCTGTTTTTT. Residues: CASSLLAPYTGELFF. Drawing the rest from reference TRBV7-8 and TRBJ2-2, the complete variable domain is GAGVSQSPRYKVAKRGQDVALRCDPISGHVSLFWYQQALGQGPEFLTYFQNEAQLDKSGLPSDRFFAERPEGSVSTLKIQRTQQEDSAVYLCASSLLAPYTGELFFGEGSRLTVL.

The sample holds many counts of this clonotype. This chain connects TRBV20-1 to TRBJ2-7; the D gene is possibly TRBD1 (6 bases). The CDR3 covers 12 residues. Trimming shortened V by 6 bases and J by 0 bases, and 9 bases separated the two germline ends. Per the germline V gene, CDR1 is DFQATT and CDR2 is SNEGSKA (reference sequence). The CDR3 sequence is CSAKDSSYEQYF. In DNA, the CDR3 is TGCAGTGCCAAGGACAGCTCCTACGAGCAGTACTTC.

The chain combines TRBV27 with TRBJ1-2, with D possibly being TRBD1 (5 bases). Germline V lookup: CDR1 MNHEY, CDR2 SMNVEV (reference sequence). V shed 5 bases and J shed 0 bases, with 16 bases lying between them. The CDR3 sequence is 16 residues long. CDR3 region: CASSPSRGRANYGYTF. The CDR3 DNA reads TGTGCCAGCAGTCCATCAAGGGGCAGGGCTAACTATGGCTACACCTTC.

Ten or more counts support this clonotype. This rearrangement joins TRBV6-6 to TRBJ2-7; 12 positions agree with TRBD2. Germline V CDR1 and CDR2: MNHNY, SVGAGI (reference sequence). Trimming cost V 0 bases and J 4 bases; bases outside gene matches: 1. This CDR3 comprises 15 residues. CDR3 coding DNA: TGTGCCAGCAGTTACTCCGGACTAGCGGGATACGAGCAGTACTTC. This encodes CASSYSGLAGYEQYF.

This clonotype came up a few times. The chain combines TRBV20-1 with TRBJ1-1; D unresolved. Germline V gives CDR1 DFQATT, CDR2 SNEGSKA (reference sequence). The length of the CDR3 is 11 residues. V lost 3 bases and J lost 6, with 8 bases in between. The chain's CDR3 is CSARNRAEAFF. The DNA for the CDR3 is TGCAGTGCTAGGAACAGAGCTGAAGCTTTCTTT.

This clonotype was seen ten or more times. The chain couples TRBV7-9 to TRBJ2-1; TRBD1 might be the D (6 bases). The CDR3 totals 15 residues. V gave up 0 bases and J gave up 5 bases, with 11 bases separating them. Germline CDR1 SEHNR, CDR2 FQNEAQ (reference sequence). In nucleotides, the CDR3 is TGTGCCAGCAGCTTAGCGCAGGGGAGACACAATGAGCAGTTCTTC. This sequence encodes CASSLAQGRHNEQFF.

This clonotype was observed at least ten times. The V gene is TRBV7-2, the J gene TRBJ1-2; tentative D call: TRBD1 (6 bases). Germline CDR1 and CDR2: SGHTA and FQGNSA. CDR3 length: 15 amino acids. The ends were cut back, 4 bases at V and 3 bases at J, with 15 bases in the middle. CDR3 coding DNA: TGTGCCAGCAGCTCCCGGACAGATTGGGACTATGGCTACACCTTC. Its protein product is CASSSRTDWDYGYTF. Complete variable domain (other parts from reference TRBV7-2 and TRBJ1-2): GAGVSQSPSNKVTEKGKDVELRCDPISGHTALYWYRQSLGQGLEFLIYFQGNSAPDKSGLPSDRFSAERTGGSVSTLTIQRTQQEDSAVYLCASSSRTDWDYGYTFGSGTRLTVV.

This clonotype was detected a few times. V usage is TRBV9 and J usage is TRBJ1-5; maybe TRBD1 (6 bases). CDR1 is SGDLS and CDR2 is YYNGEE in the germline V gene. There are 16 residues in the CDR3. The V gene lost 0 bases and the J gene lost 1 base, with 11 bases spanning the gap. The CDR3 bases are TGTGCCAGCAGCGTAGGGACAGACTACAGCAATCAGCCCCAGCATTTT. Its protein is CASSVGTDYSNQPQHF.

This clonotype was counted at least ten times. The chain joins TRBV30 to TRBJ1-4; D perhaps matches TRBD1 (5 bases). This CDR3 has 13 amino acids. The germline CDR1 and CDR2 sequences are GTSNPN and SVGIG (reference sequence). Trimming removed 5 bases at V and 8 bases at J, with 15 bases between. Here the CDR3 DNA reads TGTGCCTGGGGGGAAGGGGTCTCCGAAAAACTGTTTTTT. Its protein product is CAWGEGVSEKLFF.

This clonotype was observed a few times. The genes are TRBV7-9 and TRBJ2-6; no definite D call. Germline CDR1 is SEHNR and CDR2 is FQNEAQ (reference sequence). The V end was cut by 4 bases, the J end by 2 bases, with 9 bases between. The CDR3 contains 15 residues. CDR3 region: CASSSPSAGANVLTF. CDR3 DNA: TGTGCCAGCAGCTCACCCTCGGCTGGGGCCAACGTCCTGACTTTC.

This clonotype was recorded many times. The gene calls are TRBV4-2 and TRBJ1-2, with no clear D. Trimming removed 5 bases at V and 4 bases at J, with 17 bases between. The CDR3 is made up of 15 amino acids. Germline V gene data show CDR1 as LGHNA and CDR2 as YNFKEQ. CDR3 nucleotides: TGTGCCAGCAGCTCGCCGACCTTGCAAACCTATGGCTACACCTTC. It translates to CASSSPTLQTYGYTF.

This clonotype has at least ten counts. The chain employs TRBV6-1 and TRBJ2-7; 7 bases agree with TRBD1. Germline V gene sequence: CDR1 MNHNS, CDR2 SASEGT. Trimming took 7 bases from V and 3 from J; bases not matched to a gene: 9. The CDR3 contains 14 residues. Written as DNA, the CDR3 is TGTGCCAGCAACCACAGGGGCAACCTCTACGAGCAGTACTTC. It encodes CASNHRGNLYEQYF.